This entry features one T cell receptor beta chain sequence. The antigen remains undetermined. This sample's time point: peripheral blood 6 weeks after treatment start. Individual patients had between 1 and 8 samples, taken pretreatment and on-treatment. These data belong to a study of PD-L1 blockade in urothelial cancer. Overall study: Most patients, about 90% of the roughly 29, were males with bladder-origin cancer. Blood was subjected to analysis at 3 weeks (second dose) and 6 weeks following treatment start.

Study outcomes and limitations: When measured at 3 weeks, tumor-associated blood clones expanded more in durable-benefit patients.

V trimming: 0 bases; J trimming: 5 bases; junction bases outside the gene matches: 15. Germline V gives CDR1 LNHNV, CDR2 YYDKDF (reference sequence). There are 19 residues in the CDR3. TCRdb keeps only in-frame clones here, not all; method: immunoSEQ multiplex PCR. The sample lists some 110,000 clones, 85% to 95% occurring once. The sequence was collected from a man in his fifties or sixties with urothelial cancer. The gene calls are TRBV15 and TRBJ1-2; 10 positions agree with TRBD1. Sample: PBMCs, taken around atezolizumab (anti-PD-L1) treatment. The CDR3: CATSRDRRDRGPFGYGYTF. CDR3 nucleotide sequence: TGTGCCACCAGCAGAGATAGGCGGGACAGGGGCCCCTTCGGGTATGGCTACACCTTC.